These T cell receptor beta chains were read from a single sample in a study of control samples from healthy donors and cancer patients. Data came from immunoSEQ multiplex PCR; TCRdb stores just in-frame clones and leaves some out. The sample contains 100,000 to 150,000 clones, more than 90% of which appear only once. Material: blood. These receptors were taken from a man between 18 and 29 years old in good health. Each CDR3 is given with its conserved first and last residue. Fields, in order: D gene, J gene, V gene, clone size, CDR3 protein, CDR3 DNA. D genes are given only for firm matches. For some rows the clone size is stated as once, few or many, or as a class when expanded; others skip it.

d_call: .
j_call: TRBJ1-4
v_call: TRBV5-4
clone_size: .
cdr3_aa: CASSFGLSQNEKLFF
cdr3_nt: TGTGCCAGCAGCTTCGGTCTCAGTCAGAATGAAAAACTGTTTTTT

d_call: .
j_call: TRBJ2-5
v_call: TRBV24-1
clone_size: .
cdr3_aa: CATSGGSQETQYF
cdr3_nt: TGTGCCACCAGTGGGGGCAGCCAAGAGACCCAGTACTTC

d_call: .
j_call: TRBJ2-4
v_call: TRBV11-3
clone_size: .
cdr3_aa: CASSSGDLGGIQYF
cdr3_nt: TGTGCCAGCAGCTCAGGGGACCTAGGGGGTATTCAGTACTTC

d_call: .
j_call: TRBJ2-1
v_call: TRBV10-1
clone_size: .
cdr3_aa: CASSDPPYNEQFF
cdr3_nt: TGCGCCAGCAGTGATCCCCCCTACAATGAGCAGTTCTTC

d_call: .
j_call: TRBJ1-2
v_call: TRBV3-1/TRBV3-2
clone_size: .
cdr3_aa: CASSTPGYGYTF
cdr3_nt: TGTGCCAGCAGCACCCCAGGGTATGGCTACACCTTC

d_call: TRBD2
j_call: TRBJ2-5
v_call: TRBV9
clone_size: .
cdr3_aa: CASGIAGGPGETQYF
cdr3_nt: TGTGCCAGCGGTATAGCGGGGGGGCCGGGTGAGACCCAGTACTTC

d_call: .
j_call: TRBJ2-3
v_call: TRBV20-1
clone_size: .
cdr3_aa: CSASLDTQYF
cdr3_nt: TGCAGTGCTAGCTTGGATACGCAGTATTTT

d_call: TRBD2
j_call: TRBJ2-5
v_call: TRBV4-2
clone_size: .
cdr3_aa: CASSQGGGGAGETQYF
cdr3_nt: TGTGCCAGCAGCCAAGGGGGCGGGGGGGCCGGAGAGACCCAGTACTTC

d_call: .
j_call: TRBJ1-5
v_call: TRBV12-5
clone_size: .
cdr3_aa: CASGLGTVDNQPQHF
cdr3_nt: TGTGCTAGTGGTTTGGGGACCGTTGACAATCAGCCCCAGCATTTT

d_call: .
j_call: TRBJ1-4
v_call: TRBV25-1
clone_size: .
cdr3_aa: CASRGSSNEKLFF
cdr3_nt: TGTGCCAGCAGGGGTTCGTCTAATGAAAAACTGTTTTTT

d_call: TRBD1
j_call: TRBJ2-3
v_call: TRBV11-3
clone_size: once
cdr3_aa: CASSPSRGTDTQYF
cdr3_nt: TGTGCCAGCAGCCCATCCAGGGGGACAGATACGCAGTATTTT

d_call: .
j_call: TRBJ2-1
v_call: TRBV7-9
clone_size: .
cdr3_aa: CASSQIRGQNEQFF
cdr3_nt: TGTGCCAGCAGCCAAATACGGGGTCAGAATGAGCAGTTCTTC

d_call: .
j_call: TRBJ2-2
v_call: TRBV21-1
clone_size: .
cdr3_aa: CASSKEQGPLTGELFF
cdr3_nt: TGTGCCAGCAGCAAAGAACAGGGCCCCCTCACCGGGGAGCTGTTTTTT

d_call: .
j_call: TRBJ2-7
v_call: TRBV29-1
clone_size: .
cdr3_aa: CSVWGVPTGGGNYEQYF
cdr3_nt: TGCAGCGTTTGGGGAGTCCCCACAGGTGGTGGGAACTACGAGCAGTACTTC

d_call: .
j_call: TRBJ1-6
v_call: TRBV2
clone_size: once
cdr3_aa: CARKRTENSPLHF
cdr3_nt: TGTGCCAGAAAACGGACGGAGAATTCACCCCTCCACTTT

d_call: .
j_call: TRBJ2-1
v_call: TRBV7-9
clone_size: .
cdr3_aa: CASSGGWSHEQFF
cdr3_nt: TGTGCCAGCAGCGGAGGATGGTCGCATGAGCAGTTCTTC

d_call: .
j_call: TRBJ2-5
v_call: TRBV11-3
clone_size: .
cdr3_aa: CASLGNGTQYF
cdr3_nt: TGTGCCAGTTTAGGTAATGGGACCCAGTACTTC

d_call: TRBD2
j_call: TRBJ2-1
v_call: TRBV9
clone_size: .
cdr3_aa: CASSVDGSGAYNEQFF
cdr3_nt: TGTGCCAGCAGCGTAGATGGTAGCGGGGCCTACAATGAGCAGTTCTTC

d_call: TRBD1
j_call: TRBJ1-5
v_call: TRBV27
clone_size: .
cdr3_aa: CASSTGVINQPQHF
cdr3_nt: TGTGCCAGCAGCACAGGGGTCATCAATCAGCCCCAGCATTTT

d_call: .
j_call: TRBJ1-2
v_call: TRBV6-1
clone_size: once
cdr3_aa: CASSEDGTSSYTF
cdr3_nt: TGTGCCAGCAGTGAAGATGGGACGTCAAGCTACACCTTC